The 13 T cell receptor beta chains listed next were all sequenced from one sample in a study of TIL therapy for anti-PD-1-resistant metastatic lung cancer. The immunoSEQ assay was v3. Assay used: immunoSEQ multiplex PCR; TCRdb lists only in-frame clones, some missing. The data hold approximately 95,000 clones, with just over 65% observed a single time. The sample's time point: pre-treatment sample, taken before nivolumab and TIL therapy. The tumor samples were excised metastases, mostly pleural nodules or supraclavicular lymph nodes. This sample comprised tumor tissue, obtained at baseline. The receptors originated from a person between 25 and 79 years old with non-small cell lung cancer.

This clone was seen only a few times. The CDR3 region has the DNA TGTGCCTGGAGTCCAGGGGAGGCCTGGGCTGAAGCTTTCTTT. It encodes CAWSPGEAWAEAFF. The chain couples TRBV30 to TRBJ1-1; D is perhaps TRBD1 (6 bases). Germline-derived CDR1 and CDR2 are GTSNPN and SVGIG (reference sequence). Trimming took off 2 bases at V and 6 bases at J, with 16 bases between the two ends. There are 14 residues in the CDR3.

There are a few counts of this clone. V usage is TRBV4-2 and J usage is TRBJ2-7; TRBD2 aligns across 9 bases. Trimming cost V 1 base and J 5 bases; bases outside gene matches: 6. The CDR3 spans 15 residues. Germline-derived CDR1 and CDR2 are LGHNA and YNFKEQ. CDR3 sequence: CASSQGTSEGHEQYF. Written as DNA, the CDR3 is TGTGCCAGCAGCCAAGGGACTAGCGAAGGCCACGAGCAGTACTTC.

The V and J genes are TRBV27 and TRBJ2-7; 9 bases map to TRBD1. The ends lost 5 bases at V and 4 bases at J; junction bases unmatched: 9. This CDR3 comprises 15 residues. Germline values: CDR1 MNHEY, CDR2 SMNVEV (reference sequence). The CDR3 here is CASSKTGGEEYEQYF. The CDR3 region has the DNA TGTGCCAGCAGTAAAACAGGGGGCGAAGAGTACGAGCAGTACTTC.

Only a few counts were recorded for this clone. The J gene is TRBJ2-7, the V gene TRBV7-9; 9 nucleotides align to TRBD1. CDR3 size: 15 residues. V lost 5 bases and J lost 5; bases outside the gene matches: 10. CDR1 and CDR2 from the germline V gene are SEHNR and FQNEAQ (reference sequence). In DNA, the CDR3 is TGTGCCAGCAGCCCTGGGACAGGGTCCTTCAACGAGCAGTACTTC. It yields the protein CASSPGTGSFNEQYF.

The genes are TRBV7-9 and TRBJ1-2; unclear D gene. Looked up from germline, CDR1 is SEHNR and CDR2 is FQNEAQ (reference sequence). CDR3 size: 12 residues. V lost 5 bases and J lost 4, with 8 bases in between. DNA for the CDR3: TGTGCCAGCAGCAACCCGCCCTATGGCTACACCTTC. Its translation: CASSNPPYGYTF.

The chain has TRBV9 and TRBJ1-4; TRBD1 is a possible D gene (5 bases). The CDR3 covers 16 residues. Trimming stripped 4 bases from V and 8 bases from J, with 21 bases between. CDR1 and CDR2 from the germline V gene are SGDLS and YYNGEE. Written as DNA, the CDR3 is TGTGCCAGCAGCCTTGGGGTGGGAATAGGGGAGGAAAAACTGTTTTTT. Translation gives CASSLGVGIGEEKLFF.

This sequence joins TRBV18 and TRBJ2-3; the D gene is possibly TRBD1 (5 bases). Between the trimmed V and J ends, which lost 3 bases and 4 bases, there was a span of 11 bases. Looked up from germline, CDR1 is KGHSH and CDR2 is LQKENI. The CDR3 is 14 residues long. Here the CDR3 DNA reads TGTGCCAGCTCACCTCAAGGGGTTGCAGATACGCAGTATTTT. This codes for CASSPQGVADTQYF.

The V gene is TRBV11-3, the J gene TRBJ2-7; D perhaps matches TRBD2 (5 bases). Trimming left V 3 bases short and J 2 bases short, with 11 bases between. This CDR3 contains 14 residues. CDR1 is SGHNT and CDR2 is YENEEA in the germline V gene. The CDR3, as DNA: TGTGCCAGCAGCTTGGGCCGGGGTACCTACGAGCAGTACTTC. Translation: CASSLGRGTYEQYF.

The gene calls are TRBV9 and TRBJ2-7; 7 nucleotides match TRBD1. Germline V gene sequence: CDR1 SGDLS, CDR2 YYNGEE. The V gene end was trimmed by 4 bases and the J gene end by 0 bases; junction bases not matched to a gene: 7. CDR3 size: 15 residues. The CDR3 coding sequence is TGTGCCAGCAGCCTTACAGGGGCTAACTCCTACGAGCAGTACTTC. Translation gives CASSLTGANSYEQYF.

J is TRBJ1-2 and V is TRBV5-4, with TRBD1 matching over 7 bases. The V segment lost 4 bases and the J segment 3 bases; nucleotides outside the gene matches: 6. CDR1 is SGHNT, CDR2 YYREEE, per germline (reference sequence). CDR3 size: 14 residues. The DNA for the CDR3 is TGTGCCAGCAGCCCCAGGGGGGGCCACTATGGCTACACCTTC. Its protein product is CASSPRGGHYGYTF.

The rearrangement links TRBV27 to TRBJ2-3; 7 bases are a match to TRBD1. CDR3 size: 16 residues. The germline gives CDR1 MNHEY, CDR2 SMNVEV (reference sequence). Losses at the gene ends were 6 bases for V and 0 bases for J; bases not matched to a gene: 9. The CDR3 reads CASRSPHRGSTDTQYF. Written as DNA, the CDR3 is TGTGCCAGCAGGTCACCGCACAGGGGAAGCACAGATACGCAGTATTTT.

The rearrangement uses TRBV5-1 and TRBJ1-4; D may be TRBD1 (6 bases). V was shortened by 1 base and J by 4 bases, with 14 bases between the two germline ends. Germline lookup yields CDR1 SGHRS and CDR2 YFSETQ. The CDR3 has 16 amino acids. CDR3 bases: TGCGCCAGCAGCTTGAATGGACAGACCTATAATGAAAAACTGTTTTTT. It specifies CASSLNGQTYNEKLFF.

The genes are TRBV20-1 and TRBJ2-4; a possible D gene is TRBD2 (5 bases). Germline V CDR1 and CDR2: DFQATT, SNEGSKA (reference sequence). Trimming removed 4 bases at V and 8 bases at J, with 6 bases between. The CDR3 contains 10 residues. CDR3 bases: TGCAGTGCTAAGAGGGACATTCAGTACTTC. Amino acids: CSAKRDIQYF.